A selection of T cell receptor beta chains follows, all from one sample in a study of blood T cell repertoires in COVID-19. Sequencing used immunoSEQ multiplex PCR; TCRdb keeps in-frame clones, though not all of them. This sample has around 150,000 clones, with approximately 86% found just once. Sequencing used peripheral blood. The receptors here all came from a man aged 60 to 75 with acute or convalescent COVID-19. Each CDR3 is given without its conserved first and last residue. A row's size may be missing; if present it is once, few, many or a size class.

CDR3: ASSARATNNSPLH; V: TRBV2; size: .; J: TRBJ1-6
CDR3: ASSQKGLTGGQF; V: TRBV7-3; size: .; J: TRBJ2-1
CDR3: ASSLPGLAGVRAKNIQY; V: TRBV19; size: .; J: TRBJ2-4
CDR3: ATSGYLTGSGTGELF; V: TRBV15; size: few; J: TRBJ2-2
CDR3: ASSFLAGGPGEQY; V: TRBV5-1; size: .; J: TRBJ2-7
CDR3: ASSHPGQVSYEQY; V: TRBV19; size: .; J: TRBJ2-7
CDR3: ASSVVSGSSYNEQF; V: TRBV9; size: .; J: TRBJ2-1
CDR3: ATSFAGTTDTQY; V: TRBV15; size: .; J: TRBJ2-3
CDR3: ASSIVTSGSGTDTQY; V: TRBV19; size: .; J: TRBJ2-3
CDR3: ASRTAGANVLT; V: TRBV2; size: .; J: TRBJ2-6
CDR3: ASSYGGLAAYNEQF; V: TRBV6-5; size: .; J: TRBJ2-1
CDR3: ASSPPGQGSANTGELF; V: TRBV27; size: .; J: TRBJ2-2
CDR3: ASSFLGGSYEQY; V: TRBV28; size: .; J: TRBJ2-7
CDR3: ASSPEAESPLH; V: TRBV7-9; size: .; J: TRBJ1-6
CDR3: ATQDREAGELF; V: TRBV2; size: .; J: TRBJ2-2
CDR3: ASSVGVLQGSYGYT; V: TRBV9; size: .; J: TRBJ1-2
CDR3: ASSPRQPPGDTIY; V: TRBV18; size: .; J: TRBJ1-3
CDR3: ASSGYRAGATYEQY; V: TRBV6-1; size: .; J: TRBJ2-7
CDR3: AWSVQGAWTEAF; V: TRBV30; size: .; J: TRBJ1-1
CDR3: ASSLFNSGQETQY; V: TRBV5-1; size: .; J: TRBJ2-5
CDR3: ASSSKRTGSAGYT; V: TRBV11-2; size: few; J: TRBJ1-2
CDR3: ASSVGLAGNYEQY; V: TRBV9; size: .; J: TRBJ2-7
CDR3: AWSVGGARSLGYT; V: TRBV30; size: .; J: TRBJ1-2
CDR3: ASRDSTVAEAF; V: TRBV28; size: once; J: TRBJ1-1
CDR3: ASTSGQLTEAF; V: TRBV5-1; size: .; J: TRBJ1-1
CDR3: ASRSGGDTQY; V: TRBV7-9; size: once; J: TRBJ2-3
CDR3: ASSPLADTGELF; V: TRBV18; size: .; J: TRBJ2-2
CDR3: ASSLDKTQVYEQY; V: TRBV11-2; size: .; J: TRBJ2-7
CDR3: ASSFQGAGNTIY; V: TRBV7-9; size: .; J: TRBJ1-3
CDR3: ASSLDGGTAYEQY; V: TRBV7-3; size: few; J: TRBJ2-7
CDR3: SGSGTGGNTQY; V: TRBV29-1; size: .; J: TRBJ2-3
CDR3: ASSGGLAENIQY; V: TRBV5-8; size: .; J: TRBJ2-4
CDR3: ASSNRGSAGELF; V: TRBV6-5; size: .; J: TRBJ2-2
CDR3: ASSFFLAGNNEQF; V: TRBV7-9; size: .; J: TRBJ2-1
CDR3: ASSLGTSTNEKLF; V: TRBV28; size: .; J: TRBJ1-4
CDR3: ATRAGRERNEQF; V: TRBV7-9; size: .; J: TRBJ2-1
CDR3: ASSSRGGSTGGYT; V: TRBV5-5; size: .; J: TRBJ1-2
CDR3: ASSEGYRRSYGYT; V: TRBV6-1; size: .; J: TRBJ1-2
CDR3: ASSSGFHRLADSYEQY; V: TRBV5-1; size: .; J: TRBJ2-7